The T cell receptor beta chain under discussion was sequenced for a study of early T cells in non-severe SARS-CoV-2 infection. Individual cDNA molecules were tagged with unique molecular identifiers, the study reported. TCRdb redid the calling of the 5' RACE reads with MiXCR, one entry per CDR3 protein. This table has nearly 55,000 distinct CDR3 sequences, roughly 7.1% appearing once. This clonotype was counted many times. CDR1 is SGHTA, CDR2 FQGNSA, per germline. The CDR3 has 14 residues. Between the trimmed V and J ends, which lost 1 base and 6 bases, there was a span of 7 bases. The sequence was collected from an adult who was a healthcare worker with PCR-confirmed SARS-CoV-2 infection or an uninfected control (not recorded which). Here the sequenced sample was whole blood, taken at baseline. The chain joins TRBV7-2 to TRBJ1-6; D ambiguous. CDR3 protein: CASSLGAANSPLHF. Written as DNA, the CDR3 is TGTGCCAGCAGCTTAGGGGCCGCTAATTCACCCCTCCACTTT.